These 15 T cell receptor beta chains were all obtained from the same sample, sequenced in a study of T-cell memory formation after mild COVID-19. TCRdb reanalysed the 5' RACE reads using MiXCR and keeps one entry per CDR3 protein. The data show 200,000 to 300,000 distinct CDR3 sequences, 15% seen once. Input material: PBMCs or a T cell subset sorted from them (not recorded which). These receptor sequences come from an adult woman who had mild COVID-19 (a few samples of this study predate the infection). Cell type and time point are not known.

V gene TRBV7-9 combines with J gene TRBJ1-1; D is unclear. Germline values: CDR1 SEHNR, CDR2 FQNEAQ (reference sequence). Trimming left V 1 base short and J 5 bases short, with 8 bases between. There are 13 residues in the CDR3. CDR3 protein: CASSLGRITEAFF. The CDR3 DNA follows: TGTGCCAGCAGCTTAGGCCGGATTACTGAAGCTTTCTTT.

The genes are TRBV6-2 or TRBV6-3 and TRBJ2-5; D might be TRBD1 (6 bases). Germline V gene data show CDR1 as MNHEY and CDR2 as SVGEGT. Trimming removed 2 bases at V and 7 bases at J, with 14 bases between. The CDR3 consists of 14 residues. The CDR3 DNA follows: TGTGCCAGCAGTTACCAGGGGCAGTCTGGGACCCAGTACTTC. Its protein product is CASSYQGQSGTQYF.

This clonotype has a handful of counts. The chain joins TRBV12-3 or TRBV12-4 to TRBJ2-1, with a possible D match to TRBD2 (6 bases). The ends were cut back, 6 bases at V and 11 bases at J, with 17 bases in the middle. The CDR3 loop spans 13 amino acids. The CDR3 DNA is TGTGCCAGCAGATTCCGGGACTTAAGAAAGCAGTTCTTC. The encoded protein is CASRFRDLRKQFF.

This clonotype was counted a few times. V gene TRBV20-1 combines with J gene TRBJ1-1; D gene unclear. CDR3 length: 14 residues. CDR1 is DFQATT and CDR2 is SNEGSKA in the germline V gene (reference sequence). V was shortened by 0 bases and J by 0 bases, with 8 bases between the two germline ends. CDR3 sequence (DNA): TGCAGTGCTAGAGACGTCGATATGAACACTGAAGCTTTCTTT. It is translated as CSARDVDMNTEAFF.

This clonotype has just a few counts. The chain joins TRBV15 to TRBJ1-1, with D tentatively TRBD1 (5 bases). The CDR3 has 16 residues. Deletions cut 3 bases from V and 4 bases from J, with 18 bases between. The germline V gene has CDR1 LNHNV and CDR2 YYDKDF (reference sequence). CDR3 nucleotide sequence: TGTGCCACCAGCAGGGAATCGGGGGGTTTGGGCACTGAAGCTTTCTTT. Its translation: CATSRESGGLGTEAFF. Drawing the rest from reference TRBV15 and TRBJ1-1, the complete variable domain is DAMVIQNPRYQVTQFGKPVTLSCSQTLNHNVMYWYQQKSSQAPKLLFHYYDKDFNNEADTPDNFQSRRPNTSFCFLDIRSPGLGDTAMYLCATSRESGGLGTEAFFGQGTRLTVV.

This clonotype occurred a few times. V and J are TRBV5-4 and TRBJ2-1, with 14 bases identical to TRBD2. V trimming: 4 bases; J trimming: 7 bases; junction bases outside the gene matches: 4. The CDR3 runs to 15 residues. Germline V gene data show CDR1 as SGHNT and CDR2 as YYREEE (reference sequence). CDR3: CASSTGTSGSNEQFF. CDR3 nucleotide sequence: TGTGCCAGCAGCACCGGGACTAGCGGGAGTAATGAGCAGTTCTTC.

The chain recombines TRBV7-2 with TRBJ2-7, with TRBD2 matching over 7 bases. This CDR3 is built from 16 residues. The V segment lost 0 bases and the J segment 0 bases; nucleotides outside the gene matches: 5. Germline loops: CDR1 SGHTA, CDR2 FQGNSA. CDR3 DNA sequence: TGTGCCAGCAGCTTAGCCTCTCGCGGGAGCTCCTACGAGCAGTACTTC. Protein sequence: CASSLASRGSSYEQYF.

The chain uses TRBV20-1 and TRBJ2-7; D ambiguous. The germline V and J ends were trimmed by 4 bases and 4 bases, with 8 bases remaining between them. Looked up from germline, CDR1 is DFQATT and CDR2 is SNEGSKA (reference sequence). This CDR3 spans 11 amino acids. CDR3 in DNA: TGCAGTGCTATGTCCGGGTACGAGCAGTACTTC. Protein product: CSAMSGYEQYF.

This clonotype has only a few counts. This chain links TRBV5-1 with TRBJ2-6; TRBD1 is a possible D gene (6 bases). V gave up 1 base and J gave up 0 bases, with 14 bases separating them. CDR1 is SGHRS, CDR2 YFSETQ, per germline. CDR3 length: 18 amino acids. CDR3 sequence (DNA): TGCGCCAGCAGCTTGCAACAGGGAACTTACTCTGGGGCCAACGTCCTGACTTTC. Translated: CASSLQQGTYSGANVLTF.

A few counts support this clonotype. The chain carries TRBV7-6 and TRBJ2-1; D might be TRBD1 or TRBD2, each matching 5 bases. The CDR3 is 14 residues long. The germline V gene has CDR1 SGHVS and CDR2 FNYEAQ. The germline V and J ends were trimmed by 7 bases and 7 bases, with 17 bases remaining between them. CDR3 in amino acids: CASNLPGPLNEQFF. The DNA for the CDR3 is TGTGCCAGCAACCTACCGGGACCCCTGAATGAGCAGTTCTTC.

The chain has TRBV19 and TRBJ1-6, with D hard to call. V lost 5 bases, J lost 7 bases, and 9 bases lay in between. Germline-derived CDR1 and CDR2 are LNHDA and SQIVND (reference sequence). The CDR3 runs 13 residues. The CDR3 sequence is CASSPVGNSPLHF. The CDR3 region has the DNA TGTGCCAGTAGTCCCGTAGGGAATTCACCCCTCCACTTT.

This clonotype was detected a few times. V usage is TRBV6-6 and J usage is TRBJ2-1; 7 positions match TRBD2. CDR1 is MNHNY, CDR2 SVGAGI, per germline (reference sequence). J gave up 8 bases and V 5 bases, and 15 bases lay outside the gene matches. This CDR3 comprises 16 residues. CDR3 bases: TGTGCCAGCAGTCCCAGCCCGCGGCTAGCGGCCTATGAGCAGTTCTTC. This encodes CASSPSPRLAAYEQFF.

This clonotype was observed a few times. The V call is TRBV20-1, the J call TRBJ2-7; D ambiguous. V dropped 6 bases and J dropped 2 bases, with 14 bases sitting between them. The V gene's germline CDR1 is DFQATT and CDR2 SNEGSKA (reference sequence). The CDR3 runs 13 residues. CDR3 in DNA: TGCAGTGCCTACGACACCGGAACCTACGAGCAGTACTTC. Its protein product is CSAYDTGTYEQYF.

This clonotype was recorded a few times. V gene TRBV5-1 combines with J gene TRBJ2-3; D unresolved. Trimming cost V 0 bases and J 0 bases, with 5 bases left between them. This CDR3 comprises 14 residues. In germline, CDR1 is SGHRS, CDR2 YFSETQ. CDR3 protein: CASSLAESTDTQYF. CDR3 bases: TGCGCCAGCAGCTTGGCAGAAAGCACAGATACGCAGTATTTT. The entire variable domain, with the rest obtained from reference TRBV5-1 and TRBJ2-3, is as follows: KAGVTQTPRYLIKTRGQQVTLSCSPISGHRSVSWYQQTPGQGLQFLFEYFSETQRNKGNFPGRFSGRQFSNSRSEMNVSTLELGDSALYLCASSLAESTDTQYFGPGTRLTVL.

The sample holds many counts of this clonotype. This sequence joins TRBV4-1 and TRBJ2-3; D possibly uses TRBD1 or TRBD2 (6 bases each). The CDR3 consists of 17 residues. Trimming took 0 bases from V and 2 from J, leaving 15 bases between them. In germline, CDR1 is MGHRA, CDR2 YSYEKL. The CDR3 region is CASSQDGLRGDTDTQYF. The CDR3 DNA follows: TGCGCCAGCAGCCAAGATGGGTTGAGGGGGGACACAGATACGCAGTATTTT.